This entry lists 20 T cell receptor beta chains sequenced from one sample in a study of T cells in tumors after PD-1 blockade. Clones were read by immunoSEQ multiplex PCR, and TCRdb kept only the in-frame ones, dropping some. The table lists 60,000 or so clones, about four fifths of them singletons, with around 15% in the top ten. The specimen was PBMCs, collected before anti-PD-1 treatment. All receptors derive from a human donor with basal cell carcinoma.

V is TRBV18 and J is TRBJ2-2, with 10 bases fitting TRBD1. Germline CDR1 is KGHSH and CDR2 is LQKENI. This CDR3 comprises 16 residues. Trimming took 6 bases from V and 6 from J; bases not matched to a gene: 10. As DNA, the CDR3 is TGTGCCAGCTCTCAGACCGGGACAGGGGTCGCCGGGGAGCTGTTTTTT. Its protein is CASSQTGTGVAGELFF.

CDR3: CAISDLGEAFF. The CDR3 DNA sequence: TGTGCCATCAGTGACCTGGGTGAAGCTTTCTTT. The chain employs TRBV10-3 and TRBJ1-1; no definite D call. This CDR3 region has 11 residues. The V gene's germline CDR1 is ENHRY and CDR2 SYGVKD. V was pared by 3 bases and J by 7 bases, with 6 bases between.

The J gene is TRBJ2-2, the V gene TRBV4-2; 7 nucleotides line up with TRBD2. The CDR3 covers 18 residues. Germline values: CDR1 LGHNA, CDR2 YNFKEQ. Unmatched junction bases numbered 9, after V lost 2 bases and J lost 0 bases. CDR3 nucleotides: TGTGCCAGCAGCCAAAAAACAGCGGGGCCTTCGAACACCGGGGAGCTGTTTTTT. Protein product: CASSQKTAGPSNTGELFF.

V and J are TRBV20-1 and TRBJ2-7; D gene unclear. The CDR3 contains 13 residues. V lost 3 bases and J 2 bases, leaving 11 bases between the germline ends. Germline V gives CDR1 DFQATT, CDR2 SNEGSKA (reference sequence). This CDR3 reads CSASGDHAYEQYF. CDR3 nucleotides: TGCAGTGCTAGTGGTGACCACGCCTACGAGCAGTACTTC.

Only one count was recorded for this clone. CDR3 in DNA: TGTGCCAGCAGTGTAGGGGGTGTGTACGAGCAGTACTTC. Translating gives CASSVGGVYEQYF. The genes are TRBV2 and TRBJ2-7; D is possibly TRBD1 (6 bases). Germline V gene sequence: CDR1 SNHLY, CDR2 FYNNEI. V shed 4 bases and J shed 4 bases, with 11 bases lying between them. CDR3 size: 13 residues.

The chain links TRBV29-1 to TRBJ1-1; D is ambiguous. The CDR3 length is 11 residues. Per germline, CDR1 SQVTM and CDR2 ANQGSEA. The ends were cut back, 1 base at V and 4 bases at J, with 4 bases in the middle. The CDR3 region has the DNA TGCAGCGTTGAAGTCCTCACTGAAGCTTTCTTT. It is translated as CSVEVLTEAFF. The whole variable domain, remainder taken from reference TRBV29-1 and TRBJ1-1, is SAVISQKPSRDICQRGTSLTIQCQVDSQVTMMFWYRQQPGQSLTLIATANQGSEATYESGFVIDKFPISRPNLTFSTLTVSNMSPEDSSIYLCSVEVLTEAFFGQGTRLTVV.

This clone has more than one count but fewer than ten. The chain carries TRBV7-9 and TRBJ1-2, with 8 positions matching TRBD1. The V gene end was trimmed by 5 bases and the J gene end by 2 bases; junction bases not matched to a gene: 13. The CDR3 is 17 amino acids. Germline values: CDR1 SEHNR, CDR2 FQNEAQ (reference sequence). The CDR3: CASSPSGQGRGNYGYTF. CDR3 coding DNA: TGTGCCAGCAGCCCCTCTGGACAGGGAAGGGGGAACTATGGCTACACCTTC.

This chain links TRBV6-5 with TRBJ1-2; the match to TRBD1 covers 7 bases. This CDR3 has 13 residues. Germline V CDR1 and CDR2: MNHEY, SVGAGI. V gave up 5 bases and J gave up 5 bases; unmatched junction bases: 5. In DNA, the CDR3 is TGTGCCAGCAGTCTAACAGGGGAGTATGGCTACACCTTC. This sequence encodes CASSLTGEYGYTF.

The V gene is TRBV30, the J gene TRBJ1-3; D is ambiguous. Looked up from germline, CDR1 is GTSNPN and CDR2 is SVGIG (reference sequence). The CDR3 contains 15 residues. The germline V and J ends were trimmed by 5 bases and 0 bases, with 14 bases remaining between them. The CDR3 DNA follows: TGTGCCTGGGTTCGGTCCCGAAACTCTGGAAACACCATATATTTT. Protein product: CAWVRSRNSGNTIYF.

This clone came up a few times. The rearrangement joins TRBV10-1 to TRBJ2-6; D is possibly TRBD2 (6 bases). Germline CDR1 is WNHNN and CDR2 is SYGVQD (reference sequence). Between the trimmed V and J ends, which lost 3 bases and 2 bases, there was a span of 8 bases. This CDR3 has 15 residues. CDR3 nucleotides: TGCGCCAGCAGTGATGGGGGGACTGGGGCCAACGTCCTGACTTTC. Translating gives CASSDGGTGANVLTF.

The rearrangement joins TRBV7-2 to TRBJ1-5; a weak D match, TRBD1 (5 bases). There are 15 residues in the CDR3. V was pared by 4 bases and J by 1 base, with 11 bases between. Germline CDR1 and CDR2: SGHTA and FQGNSA. The CDR3 here is CASSWSSGSNQPQHF. CDR3 nucleotide sequence: TGTGCCAGCAGCTGGAGTTCAGGGAGCAATCAGCCCCAGCATTTT.

V gene TRBV7-9 combines with J gene TRBJ1-6; 9 bases align to TRBD1. Trimming cost V 0 bases and J 10 bases; bases outside gene matches: 4. Germline V gene lookup returns CDR1 SEHNR and CDR2 FQNEAQ (reference sequence). The CDR3 is 15 amino acids. The CDR3 here is CASSLAGTGRSPLHF. The CDR3 DNA reads as TGTGCCAGCAGCTTAGCCGGGACAGGGCGATCACCCCTCCACTTT.

The chain couples TRBV6-5 to TRBJ1-5; D remains ambiguous. Germline loops: CDR1 MNHEY, CDR2 SVGAGI. V was cut by 8 bases and J by 0 bases, with 5 bases left in between. The CDR3 spans 12 residues. CDR3 DNA sequence: TGTGCCAGCGAACATAGCAATCAGCCCCAGCATTTT. Residues: CASEHSNQPQHF.

The gene calls are TRBV24-1 and TRBJ2-5; D unresolved. Trimming pared 3 bases from V and 4 bases from J, leaving 8 bases between. This CDR3 region has 13 residues. CDR1 and CDR2 from the germline V gene are KGHDR and SFDVKD. The CDR3 coding sequence is TGTGCCACCAGTGATGGGCAGACAGAGACCCAGTACTTC. This translates into CATSDGQTETQYF.

This chain links TRBV13 with TRBJ2-7; TRBD2 matches at 14 bases. This CDR3 contains 17 residues. V dropped 8 bases and J dropped 2; count of bases not matched to a gene: 11. Germline assignment: CDR1 PRHDT and CDR2 FYEKMQ (reference sequence). The CDR3 coding sequence is TGTGCCAGCTCTTGGGGGACTAGCGGGGGCCGAACCTACGAGCAGTACTTC. It is translated as CASSWGTSGGRTYEQYF.

The chain carries TRBV5-1 and TRBJ2-1; 11 nucleotides line up with TRBD2. The CDR3 totals 14 residues. Trimming cost V 0 bases and J 10 bases; bases outside gene matches: 3. CDR1 and CDR2 from the germline V gene are SGHRS and YFSETQ. As DNA, the CDR3 is TGCGCCAGCAGCTTGGTACTAGCGGGGGTAGAGCAGTTCTTC. Amino acid sequence: CASSLVLAGVEQFF.

The rearrangement links TRBV29-1 to TRBJ2-2, with D possibly TRBD1 on 6 matching bases. Germline V gene sequence: CDR1 SQVTM, CDR2 ANQGSEA. This CDR3 comprises 12 residues. V lost 6 bases to trimming and J lost 6 bases, with 11 bases between them. The DNA for the CDR3 is TGCAGCGTCAAAGAGGGGGCCGGGGAGCTGTTTTTT. Translating gives CSVKEGAGELFF.

The CDR3 DNA reads as TGTGCCAGTATGACAGGGATTGGTCCCGATACGCAGTATTTT. Its translation: CASMTGIGPDTQYF. The V and J genes are TRBV19 and TRBJ2-3; TRBD1 matches 7 bases. Germline-derived CDR1 and CDR2 are LNHDA and SQIVND (reference sequence). The V and J ends lost 7 bases and 6 bases, in that order; junction bases with no gene match: 10. The length of the CDR3 is 14 residues.

The J gene is TRBJ1-5, the V gene TRBV27, with D unclear. CDR3 length: 17 amino acids. Per the germline V gene, CDR1 is MNHEY and CDR2 is SMNVEV (reference sequence). V lost 1 base, J lost 6 bases, and 19 bases lay in between. In nucleotides, the CDR3 is TGTGCCAGCAGTTTATTTGGGTCTAGGGCGGGTAGTCAGCCCCAGCATTTT. Protein: CASSLFGSRAGSQPQHF.

The chain links TRBV9 to TRBJ1-1, with D perhaps matching TRBD1 (5 bases). CDR3 size: 17 residues. Germline values: CDR1 SGDLS, CDR2 YYNGEE. The V and J ends lost 0 bases and 0 bases respectively, with 15 bases between them. This chain's CDR3 is CASSVDGGSGLNTEAFF. The CDR3 nucleotides read TGTGCCAGCAGCGTAGACGGGGGGAGCGGACTGAACACTGAAGCTTTCTTT.